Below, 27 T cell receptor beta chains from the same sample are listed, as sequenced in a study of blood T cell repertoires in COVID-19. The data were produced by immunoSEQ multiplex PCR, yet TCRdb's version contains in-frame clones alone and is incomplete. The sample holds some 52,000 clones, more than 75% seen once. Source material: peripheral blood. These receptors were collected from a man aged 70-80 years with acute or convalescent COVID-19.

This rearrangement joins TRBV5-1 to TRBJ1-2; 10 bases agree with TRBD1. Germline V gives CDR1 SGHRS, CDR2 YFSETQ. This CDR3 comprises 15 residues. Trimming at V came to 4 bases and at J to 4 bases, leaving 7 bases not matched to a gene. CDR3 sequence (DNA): TGCGCCAGCAGCCAACACCGGGACAGGGGCTATGGCTACACCTTC. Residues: CASSQHRDRGYGYTF.

The CDR3 coding sequence is TGTGCCAGCCGACCGGAGCGCGTTAGCACAGATACGCAGTATTTT. Translated, it gives CASRPERVSTDTQYF. The chain recombines TRBV27 with TRBJ2-3; D gene unclear. CDR1 is MNHEY, CDR2 SMNVEV, per germline (reference sequence). The CDR3 loop spans 15 amino acids. V was clipped by 8 bases and J by 0 bases, with 15 bases between them.

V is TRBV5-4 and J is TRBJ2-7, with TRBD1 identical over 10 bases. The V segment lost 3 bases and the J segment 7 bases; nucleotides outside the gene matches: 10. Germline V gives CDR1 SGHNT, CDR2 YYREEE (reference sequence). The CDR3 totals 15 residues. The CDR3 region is CASSYDRGQSQEQYF. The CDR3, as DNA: TGTGCCAGCAGCTACGACAGGGGGCAGTCACAGGAGCAGTACTTC.

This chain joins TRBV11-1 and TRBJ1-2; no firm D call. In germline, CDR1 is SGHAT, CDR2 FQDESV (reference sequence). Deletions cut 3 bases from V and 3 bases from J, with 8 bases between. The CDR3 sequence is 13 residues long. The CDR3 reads CASSLREYYGYTF. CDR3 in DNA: TGTGCCAGCAGCTTGCGGGAGTACTATGGCTACACCTTC.

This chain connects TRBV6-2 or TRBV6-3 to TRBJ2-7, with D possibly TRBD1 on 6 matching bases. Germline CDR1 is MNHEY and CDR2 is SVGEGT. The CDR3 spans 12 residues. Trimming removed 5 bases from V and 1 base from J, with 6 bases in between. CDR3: CASSQGSYEQYF. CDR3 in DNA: TGTGCCAGCAGTCAGGGGTCCTACGAGCAGTACTTC.

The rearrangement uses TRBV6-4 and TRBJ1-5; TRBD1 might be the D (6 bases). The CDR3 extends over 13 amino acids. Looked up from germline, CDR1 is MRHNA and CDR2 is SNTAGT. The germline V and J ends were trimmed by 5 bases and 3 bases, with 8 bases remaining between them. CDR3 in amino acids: CASSRDINQPQHF. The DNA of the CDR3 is TGTGCCAGCAGTCGGGACATCAATCAGCCCCAGCATTTT.

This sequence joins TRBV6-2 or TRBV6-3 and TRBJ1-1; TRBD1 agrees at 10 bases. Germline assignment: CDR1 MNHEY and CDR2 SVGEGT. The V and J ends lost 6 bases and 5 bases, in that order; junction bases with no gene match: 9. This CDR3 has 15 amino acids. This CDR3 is CASSPDRGPWTEAFF. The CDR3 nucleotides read TGTGCCAGCAGCCCTGACAGGGGGCCGTGGACTGAAGCTTTCTTT.

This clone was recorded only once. The CDR3 DNA reads as TGTGCCAGTAGTCCTGAGACAGGGGGATTATATCAGCCCCAGCATTTT. Translating gives CASSPETGGLYQPQHF. The chain joins TRBV19 to TRBJ1-5, with 9 bases fitting TRBD1. J gave up 5 bases and V 5 bases, and 10 bases lay outside the gene matches. This CDR3 has 16 amino acids. In germline, CDR1 is LNHDA, CDR2 SQIVND (reference sequence).

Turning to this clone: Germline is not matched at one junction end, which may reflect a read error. The CDR3: CAGSHRLAGAGGELFF. The CDR3 DNA follows: TGCGCCGGCAGCCACAGACTAGCGGGAGCAGGTGGGGAGCTGTTTTTT. The J gene is TRBJ2-2, the V gene TRBV4-3; TRBD2 agrees at 12 bases. CDR1 and CDR2 (germline): LGHNA, YSLEER. This CDR3 region has 16 residues.

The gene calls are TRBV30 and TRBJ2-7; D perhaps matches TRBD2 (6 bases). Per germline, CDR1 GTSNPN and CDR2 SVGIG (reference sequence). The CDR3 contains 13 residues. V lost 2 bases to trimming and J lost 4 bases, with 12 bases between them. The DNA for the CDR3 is TGTGCCTGGAGTCGTGGTGGGACTTACGAGCAGTACTTC. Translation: CAWSRGGTYEQYF.

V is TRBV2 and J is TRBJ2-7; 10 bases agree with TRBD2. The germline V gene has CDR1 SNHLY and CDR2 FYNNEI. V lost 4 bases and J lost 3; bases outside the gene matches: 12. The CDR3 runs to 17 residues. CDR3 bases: TGTGCCAGCAGTGGGGGAACGGGACTAGCGAGTTACTACGAGCAGTACTTC. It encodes CASSGGTGLASYYEQYF.

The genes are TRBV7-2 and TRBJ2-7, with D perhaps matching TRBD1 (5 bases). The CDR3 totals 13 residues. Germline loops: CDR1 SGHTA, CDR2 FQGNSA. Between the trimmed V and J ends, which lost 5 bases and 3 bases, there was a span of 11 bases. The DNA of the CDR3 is TGTGCCAGCAGCAAAGGGGTAGACTACGAGCAGTACGTC. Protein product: CASSKGVDYEQYV.

This CDR3 reads CASSTSRAGGTEAFF. DNA for the CDR3: TGCGCCAGCAGCACCTCTCGCGCAGGGGGCACTGAAGCTTTCTTT. The chain couples TRBV4-1 to TRBJ1-1; 7 bases agree with TRBD1. The trim removed 5 bases at V and 4 bases at J, leaving 10 bases unmatched. Germline values: CDR1 MGHRA, CDR2 YSYEKL. The CDR3 totals 15 residues.

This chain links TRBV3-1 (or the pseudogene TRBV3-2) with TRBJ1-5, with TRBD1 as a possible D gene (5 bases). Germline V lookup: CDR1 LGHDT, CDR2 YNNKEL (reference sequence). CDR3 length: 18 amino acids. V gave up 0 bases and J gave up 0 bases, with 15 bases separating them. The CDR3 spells CASSQEIGGAYSNQPQHF. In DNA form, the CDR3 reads TGTGCCAGCAGCCAAGAGATTGGTGGGGCGTATAGCAATCAGCCCCAGCATTTT.

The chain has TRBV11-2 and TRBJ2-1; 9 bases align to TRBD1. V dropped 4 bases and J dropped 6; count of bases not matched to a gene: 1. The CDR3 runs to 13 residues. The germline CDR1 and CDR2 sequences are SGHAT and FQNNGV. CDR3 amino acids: CASSSDRGNEQFF. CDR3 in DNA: TGTGCCAGCAGCTCGGACAGGGGCAATGAGCAGTTCTTC.

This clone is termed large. CDR3 loop: CASRSLTDTPNYGYTF. The DNA for the CDR3 is TGTGCCAGCAGATCCCTGACTGATACCCCTAACTATGGCTACACCTTC. The rearrangement links TRBV28 to TRBJ1-2; D uncertain. Germline-derived CDR1 and CDR2 are MDHEN and SYDVKM. There are 16 residues in the CDR3. V gave up 6 bases and J gave up 0 bases, with 17 bases separating them.

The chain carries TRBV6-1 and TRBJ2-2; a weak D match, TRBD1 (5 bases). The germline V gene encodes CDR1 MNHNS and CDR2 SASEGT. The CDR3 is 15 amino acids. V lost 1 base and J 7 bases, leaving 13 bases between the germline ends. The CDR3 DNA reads TGTGCCAGCAGTGAAGTTGGCAGGGCTGACGGGGAGCTGTTTTTT. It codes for CASSEVGRADGELFF.

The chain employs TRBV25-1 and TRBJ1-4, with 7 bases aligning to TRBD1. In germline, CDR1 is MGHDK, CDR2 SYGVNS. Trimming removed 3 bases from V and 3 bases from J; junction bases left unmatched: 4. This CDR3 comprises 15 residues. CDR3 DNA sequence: TGTGCCAGCAGTGACCGGACAGGTTCTAATGAAAAACTGTTTTTT. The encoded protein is CASSDRTGSNEKLFF.

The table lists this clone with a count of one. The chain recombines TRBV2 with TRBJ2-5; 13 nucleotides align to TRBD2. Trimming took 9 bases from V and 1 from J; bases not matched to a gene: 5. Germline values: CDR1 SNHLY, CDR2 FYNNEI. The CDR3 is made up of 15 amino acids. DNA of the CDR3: TGTGCCAGTTCAGGACTAGCGGGAGTCCAAGAGACCCAGTACTTC. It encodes CASSGLAGVQETQYF.

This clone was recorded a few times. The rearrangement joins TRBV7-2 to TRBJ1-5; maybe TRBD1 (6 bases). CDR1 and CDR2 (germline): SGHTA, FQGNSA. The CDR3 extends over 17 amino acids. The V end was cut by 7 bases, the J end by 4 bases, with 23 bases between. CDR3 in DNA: TGTGCCAGCACCCTATTCCCGAGGGGGGGGACGAATCAGCCCCAGCATTTT. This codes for CASTLFPRGGTNQPQHF.

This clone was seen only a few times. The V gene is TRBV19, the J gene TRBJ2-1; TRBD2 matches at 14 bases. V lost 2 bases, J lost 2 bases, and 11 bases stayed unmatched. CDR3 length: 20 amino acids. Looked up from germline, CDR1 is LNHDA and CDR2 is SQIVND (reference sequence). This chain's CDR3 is CASSIRGTSGRFGTYNEQFF. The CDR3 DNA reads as TGTGCCAGTAGTATAAGAGGGACTAGCGGGAGATTCGGCACCTACAATGAGCAGTTCTTC.

CDR3 protein: CASQRRGRVEQRSNQPQHF. In DNA, the CDR3 is TGTGCGAGCCAGAGAAGGGGGAGGGTGGAGCAGAGGAGCAATCAGCCCCAGCATTTT. The gene calls are TRBV19 and TRBJ1-5; possible D gene TRBD1, 6 bases. Germline V gives CDR1 LNHDA, CDR2 SQIVND (reference sequence). CDR3 size: 19 residues.

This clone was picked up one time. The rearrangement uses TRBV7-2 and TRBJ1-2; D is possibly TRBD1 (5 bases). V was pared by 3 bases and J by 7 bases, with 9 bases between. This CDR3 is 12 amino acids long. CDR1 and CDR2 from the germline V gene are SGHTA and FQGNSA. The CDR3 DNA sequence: TGTGCCAGCAGCTTGACAGCGAGTGGCTACACCTTC. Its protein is CASSLTASGYTF.

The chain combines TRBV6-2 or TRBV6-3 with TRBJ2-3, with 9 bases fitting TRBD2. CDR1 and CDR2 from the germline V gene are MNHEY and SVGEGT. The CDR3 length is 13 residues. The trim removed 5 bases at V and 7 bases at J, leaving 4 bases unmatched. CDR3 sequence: CASSRGLAYTQYF. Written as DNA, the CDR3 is TGTGCCAGCAGTAGGGGACTAGCCTATACGCAGTATTTT.

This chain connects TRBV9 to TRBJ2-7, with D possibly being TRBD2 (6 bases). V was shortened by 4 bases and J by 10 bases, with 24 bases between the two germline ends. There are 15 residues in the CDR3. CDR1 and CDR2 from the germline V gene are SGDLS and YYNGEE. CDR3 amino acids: CASSPRPGLSTGQYF. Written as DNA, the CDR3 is TGTGCCAGCAGCCCTCGGCCGGGACTTTCCACGGGACAGTACTTC. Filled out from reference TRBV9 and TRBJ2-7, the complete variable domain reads DSGVTQTPKHLITATGQRVTLRCSPRSGDLSVYWYQQSLDQGLQFLIQYYNGEERAKGNILERFSAQQFPDLHSELNLSSLELGDSALYFCASSPRPGLSTGQYFGPGTRLTVT.

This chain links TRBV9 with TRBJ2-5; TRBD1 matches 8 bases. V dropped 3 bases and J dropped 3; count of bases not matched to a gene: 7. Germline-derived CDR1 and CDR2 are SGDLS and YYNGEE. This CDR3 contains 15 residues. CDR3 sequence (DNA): TGTGCCAGCAGCGGATCGGGACAGGAGGAAGAGACCCAGTACTTC. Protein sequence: CASSGSGQEEETQYF.

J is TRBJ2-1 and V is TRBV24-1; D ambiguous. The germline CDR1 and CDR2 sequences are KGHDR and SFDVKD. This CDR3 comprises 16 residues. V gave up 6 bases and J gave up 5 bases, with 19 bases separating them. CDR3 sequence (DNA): TGTGCCACCAGTTCCGCACCCGGAGCGAGACACAATGAGCAGTTCTTC. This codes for CATSSAPGARHNEQFF.